Below are 8 T cell receptor beta chains sequenced from a single sample in a study of T-cell reconstitution after alpha-beta-depleted transplantation in children. Preparation of the TCRbeta library involved a method that used unique molecular identifiers. Each CDR3 protein gets one entry after TCRdb re-called the PCR reads with MiXCR. Of fewer than 250,000 distinct CDR3 sequences listed, 17% were seen once; the top ten hold about two fifths. This sample comprised PBMCs, mostly from graft donor cells, obtained 360 days after TCRalphabeta/CD19-depleted stem cell transplant. These receptor sequences come from a male patient aged 2-15 years who had a stem cell transplant for acute lymphoblastic leukemia, so the T cells may come from the graft donor.

In its sample, this clonotype was seen a few times. This chain joins TRBV7-8 and TRBJ2-1; 10 positions match TRBD1. The CDR3 has 18 residues. The ends lost 0 bases at V and 3 bases at J; junction bases unmatched: 8. Germline V lookup: CDR1 SGHVS, CDR2 FQNEAQ. In DNA form, the CDR3 reads TGTGCCAGCAGCTTAGCGGGGGGGACAGGGGTCCTCTACAATGAGCAGTTCTTC. Translation gives CASSLAGGTGVLYNEQFF.

The J gene is TRBJ2-7, the V gene TRBV29-1, with TRBD2 matching 7 bases. Per the germline V gene, CDR1 is SQVTM and CDR2 is ANQGSEA. The CDR3 runs 13 residues. V lost 5 bases to trimming and J lost 0 bases; unmatched junction nucleotides: 4. The CDR3 loop reads CSVRGENSYEQYF. Written as DNA, the CDR3 is TGCAGCGTTCGGGGGGAGAACTCCTACGAGCAGTACTTC.

This clonotype has a handful of counts. The gene calls are TRBV4-1 and TRBJ2-7, with no clear D. This CDR3 is built from 16 residues. The V end lost 2 bases, the J end lost 2 bases, and 16 bases lay between the germline ends. Germline CDR1 is MGHRA and CDR2 is YSYEKL. The CDR3 coding sequence is TGCGCCAGCAGCCAATTTTTCGTCCATGCCACCTACGAGCAGTACTTC. Its protein is CASSQFFVHATYEQYF.

This sequence joins TRBV6-4 and TRBJ1-2; D is perhaps TRBD1 (5 bases). Trimming pared 4 bases from V and 7 bases from J, leaving 25 bases between. This CDR3 is built from 17 residues. CDR1 is MRHNA, CDR2 SNTAGT, per germline. The CDR3 sequence: CASSALSGGLALGGYTF. DNA of the CDR3: TGTGCCAGCAGTGCGCTCAGTGGGGGACTTGCGTTAGGTGGCTACACCTTC.

This clonotype has more than one count but fewer than ten. J is TRBJ2-7 and V is TRBV27, with D maybe TRBD2 (6 bases). The germline gives CDR1 MNHEY, CDR2 SMNVEV (reference sequence). The CDR3 totals 12 residues. Trimming pared 5 bases from V and 7 bases from J, leaving 12 bases between. CDR3 nucleotides: TGTGCCAGCAGTCCCCTTGCGGGGGAGCAGTACTTC. It codes for CASSPLAGEQYF.

This chain uses TRBV3-1 with TRBJ1-2, with TRBD1 matching 7 bases. CDR1 and CDR2 (germline): LGHDT, YNNKEL (reference sequence). Losses at the gene ends were 11 bases for V and 4 bases for J; bases not matched to a gene: 10. This CDR3 comprises 13 residues. CDR3 sequence: CASGGRRPYGYTF. Here the CDR3 DNA reads TGTGCCTCAGGGGGTCGCCGGCCCTATGGCTACACCTTC.

The chain has TRBV6-2 or TRBV6-3 and TRBJ1-4; a weak D match, TRBD1 (5 bases). Between the trimmed V and J ends, which lost 7 bases and 0 bases, there was a span of 21 bases. The CDR3 has 18 amino acids. Germline CDR1 is MNHEY and CDR2 is SVGEGT. The CDR3 reads CASTPYMGWTSTNEKLFF. The CDR3 DNA is TGTGCCAGCACCCCTTACATGGGGTGGACATCAACTAATGAAAAACTGTTTTTT.

The chain recombines TRBV9 with TRBJ2-1, with 7 positions matching TRBD2. Germline CDR1 is SGDLS and CDR2 is YYNGEE. CDR3 length equals 15 residues. J was trimmed by 4 bases and V by 4 bases; bases with no gene match: 8. In nucleotides, the CDR3 is TGTGCCAGCAGCCCCTGGGGGGGAGAGTACAATGAGCAGTTCTTC. It codes for CASSPWGGEYNEQFF.